Below are 15 T cell receptor beta chains sequenced from a single sample in a study of T-cell reconstitution after alpha-beta-depleted transplantation in children. The authors prepared the TCRbeta library with unique molecular identifiers. TCRdb used MiXCR to reprocess the PCR reads, holding one entry per CDR3 protein. This sample has about 420,000 distinct CDR3 sequences, with around 15% found just once. Sequencing was performed on PBMCs, mostly from graft donor cells, taken 360 days after TCRalphabeta/CD19-depleted stem cell transplant. The source of these receptors is a boy under two years old who had a stem cell transplant for Wiskott-Aldrich syndrome, so the T cells may come from the graft donor.

The V gene is TRBV24-1, the J gene TRBJ1-2; TRBD1 might be the D (5 bases). This CDR3 has 12 amino acids. Between the trimmed V and J ends, which lost 2 bases and 9 bases, there was a span of 9 bases. In germline, CDR1 is KGHDR, CDR2 SFDVKD. The CDR3 sequence is CATSDYQGSYTF. The CDR3 DNA is TGTGCCACCAGTGATTACCAGGGAAGCTACACCTTC.

CDR3 in DNA: TGTGCCAGCAGCTTCCGGGCTAACTCCTACAATGAGCAGTTCTTC. It specifies CASSFRANSYNEQFF. The chain joins TRBV7-8 to TRBJ2-1, with D unresolved. Germline assignment: CDR1 SGHVS and CDR2 FQNEAQ. The V gene lost 3 bases and the J gene lost 0 bases, with 9 bases spanning the gap. The CDR3 is 15 residues long.

This clonotype was seen more than once but under ten times. This rearrangement joins TRBV12-3 or TRBV12-4 to TRBJ2-7; D ambiguous. The CDR3 has 14 amino acids. The V and J ends lost 4 bases and 5 bases respectively, with 15 bases between them. This chain's CDR3 is CASSYYLPLDEQYF. The CDR3 region has the DNA TGTGCCAGCAGTTATTACCTACCCCTTGACGAGCAGTACTTC.

This clonotype was detected a few times. The V and J genes are TRBV7-8 and TRBJ2-5; tentative D call: TRBD1 (5 bases). Germline loops: CDR1 SGHVS, CDR2 FQNEAQ. The length of the CDR3 is 15 residues. V dropped 5 bases and J dropped 4 bases, with 17 bases sitting between them. Here the CDR3 DNA reads TGTGCCAGCAGCAGGGGCCCACGGGTGAGAGAGACCCAGTACTTC. Protein: CASSRGPRVRETQYF. Filled out from reference TRBV7-8 and TRBJ2-5, the complete variable domain reads GAGVSQSPRYKVAKRGQDVALRCDPISGHVSLFWYQQALGQGPEFLTYFQNEAQLDKSGLPSDRFFAERPEGSVSTLKIQRTQQEDSAVYLCASSRGPRVRETQYFGPGTRLLVL.

The chain couples TRBV4-1 to TRBJ2-7; TRBD1 matches at 11 bases. The CDR3 is 16 amino acids. V shed 1 base, J shed 3 bases, and the junction held 5 bases outside the gene matches. Germline-derived CDR1 and CDR2 are MGHRA and YSYEKL. CDR3 DNA sequence: TGCGCCAGCAGCCAAGTATGGGACAGGGGGTACTACGAGCAGTACTTC. Translated, it gives CASSQVWDRGYYEQYF.

V usage is TRBV11-3 and J usage is TRBJ2-3; TRBD1 matches at 7 bases. Trimming cost V 2 bases and J 9 bases; bases outside gene matches: 2. Germline lookup yields CDR1 SGHNT and CDR2 YENEEA. The CDR3 length is 12 residues. The CDR3 nucleotides are TGTGCCAGCAGCTTACGACAGGGAACGCAGTATTTT. Amino acid sequence: CASSLRQGTQYF.

This clonotype showed up many times. The chain couples TRBV5-1 to TRBJ2-3, with 7 bases fitting TRBD2. Trimming at V came to 0 bases and at J to 2 bases, leaving 6 bases not matched to a gene. Per the germline V gene, CDR1 is SGHRS and CDR2 is YFSETQ. The CDR3 extends over 16 amino acids. The CDR3 nucleotides read TGCGCCAGCAGCTTGGGAGCGGGGCCTTACACAGATACGCAGTATTTT. Amino acids: CASSLGAGPYTDTQYF.

This clonotype was seen a handful of times. The rearrangement uses TRBV4-2 and TRBJ2-7; 9 positions agree with TRBD1. From germline, CDR1 is LGHNA and CDR2 YNFKEQ. V was clipped by 0 bases and J by 3 bases; unmatched bases: 9. CDR3 length equals 17 residues. CDR3 sequence reads: CASSQEALTGGYYEQYF. CDR3 nucleotide sequence: TGTGCCAGCAGCCAAGAAGCGCTGACAGGGGGGTACTACGAGCAGTACTTC.

V is TRBV27 and J is TRBJ1-2, with D perhaps TRBD1 (6 bases). Germline values: CDR1 MNHEY, CDR2 SMNVEV (reference sequence). Deletions cut 6 bases from V and 2 bases from J, with 13 bases between. The CDR3 length is 14 residues. CDR3 region: CASRTGQPNYGYTF. DNA of the CDR3: TGTGCCAGCAGGACGGGACAACCCAACTATGGCTACACCTTC.

This clonotype was found a few times. This chain connects TRBV27 to TRBJ1-4; D is uncertain. Germline V lookup: CDR1 MNHEY, CDR2 SMNVEV (reference sequence). The ends were cut back, 1 base at V and 1 base at J, with 13 bases in the middle. CDR3 size: 17 residues. The DNA for the CDR3 is TGTGCCAGCAGTTTATTATCGCAACATTTAACTAATGAAAAACTGTTTTTT. Translation gives CASSLLSQHLTNEKLFF.

This clonotype was observed a few times. This rearrangement joins TRBV3-1 to TRBJ2-7, with 11 positions matching TRBD1. The V segment lost 9 bases and the J segment 4 bases; nucleotides outside the gene matches: 2. This CDR3 spans 12 amino acids. From germline, CDR1 is LGHDT and CDR2 YNNKEL (reference sequence). CDR3 amino acids: CASGQGAYEQYF. In nucleotides, the CDR3 is TGTGCCAGTGGACAGGGGGCTTACGAGCAGTACTTC.

This rearrangement joins TRBV10-3 to TRBJ2-7; no clear D gene. The CDR3 consists of 12 residues. Per germline, CDR1 ENHRY and CDR2 SYGVKD. Deletions cut 4 bases from V and 3 bases from J, with 7 bases between. The chain's CDR3 is CAISAQHYEQYF. Written as DNA, the CDR3 is TGTGCCATCAGTGCACAGCACTACGAGCAGTACTTC.

This clonotype has just a few counts. This chain links TRBV12-3 or TRBV12-4 with TRBJ2-7, with 9 bases that match TRBD1. Trimming removed 6 bases from V and 4 bases from J; junction bases left unmatched: 7. This CDR3 has 14 amino acids. CDR3 nucleotides: TGTGCCAGCAGCCCCCAAGACAGGGGGTACGAGCAGTACTTC. Protein: CASSPQDRGYEQYF.

The chain joins TRBV6-5 to TRBJ2-1; 10 bases map to TRBD2. This CDR3 region has 16 residues. Germline V lookup: CDR1 MNHEY, CDR2 SVGAGI. With 0 bases clipped from V and 15 bases from J, the junction kept 14 bases outside the gene matches. CDR3 nucleotides: TGTGCCAGCAGTTACTCGCTAGCGGGAGCACCTCAGGCCGTGTTCTTC. It codes for CASSYSLAGAPQAVFF.

V and J are TRBV15 and TRBJ1-4, with 8 bases aligning to TRBD1. Germline lookup yields CDR1 LNHNV and CDR2 YYDKDF (reference sequence). The CDR3 covers 15 residues. Trimming cost V 0 bases and J 8 bases; bases outside gene matches: 5. The CDR3 coding sequence is TGTGCCACCAGCAGAGATAGACAGGGGCGCGAAAAACTGTTTTTT. The encoded protein is CATSRDRQGREKLFF.